The present TCR beta chain was sequenced within a study of blood T cell repertoires in COVID-19. As for the study in general: Samples came from the United States, Italy and Spain, spanning acute and convalescent COVID-19. T cells, B-cell-depleted T cells, or PBMCs provided the cDNA or gDNA that served as material.

As originally analysed: By means of reference gene primer amplification, nucleated cell counts were estimated. Profiled with immunoSEQ multiplex PCR; TCRdb holds only in-frame clones, not every one. V, J and clone size derive from that table, while D and trimming were established from the DNA sequence. Among 200,000 to 250,000 clones listed, roughly nine tenths were seen once. The CDR3 extends over 16 amino acids. Between the trimmed V and J ends, which lost 0 bases and 0 bases, there was a span of 9 bases. In germline, CDR1 is LGHDT, CDR2 YNNKEL (reference sequence). The gene calls are TRBV3-1 (or the pseudogene TRBV3-2) and TRBJ2-4, with a tentative D call TRBD1 (5 bases). This sequence originates from a man in his sixties with acute or convalescent COVID-19. Sequencing was carried out using peripheral blood. CDR3 residues: CASSQDRALAKNIQYF. DNA for the CDR3: TGTGCCAGCAGCCAAGACAGGGCCCTAGCCAAAAACATTCAGTACTTC.